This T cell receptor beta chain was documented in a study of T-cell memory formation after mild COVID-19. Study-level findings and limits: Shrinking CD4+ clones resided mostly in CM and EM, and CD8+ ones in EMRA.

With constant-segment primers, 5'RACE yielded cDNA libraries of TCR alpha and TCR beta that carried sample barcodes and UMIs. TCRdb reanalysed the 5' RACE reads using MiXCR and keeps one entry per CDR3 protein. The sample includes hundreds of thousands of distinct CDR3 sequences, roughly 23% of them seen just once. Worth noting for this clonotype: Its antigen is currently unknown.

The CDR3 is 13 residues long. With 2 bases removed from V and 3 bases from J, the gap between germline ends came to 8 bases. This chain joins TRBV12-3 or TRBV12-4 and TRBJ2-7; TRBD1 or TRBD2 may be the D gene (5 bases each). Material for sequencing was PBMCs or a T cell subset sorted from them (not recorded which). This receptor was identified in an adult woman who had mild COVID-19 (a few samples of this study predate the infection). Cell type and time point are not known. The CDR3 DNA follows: TGTGCCAGCAGTTTACGGGACCGCTACGAGCAGTACTTC. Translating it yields CASSLRDRYEQYF.